This T cell receptor (beta chain) was obtained from a study of CD8 T cells in ankylosing spondylitis. Study results and limitations: In ankylosing spondylitis blood, a motif of several highly homologous TCR beta variants appeared characteristic.

TCRdb recomputed calls from the 5' RACE reads with MiXCR, one row per CDR3 protein. This sample has a few hundred thousand distinct CDR3 sequences, with less than 9.5% found just once. This CDR3 is 13 amino acids long. V was cut by 3 bases and J by 11 bases, with 15 bases left in between. CDR1 and CDR2 from the germline V gene are SGDLS and YYNGEE. This clonotype appeared a few times. Its antigen is not known. The chain employs TRBV9 and TRBJ2-1, with D possibly being TRBD1 or TRBD2 (6 bases each). Source material: blood, either unsorted or a sorted T cell fraction (not recorded which). The receptor was isolated from a male donor with ankylosing spondylitis. In nucleotides, the CDR3 is TGTGCCAGCAGCGCAGAAACCGGGGGCAAGCAGTTCTTC. Encoded protein: CASSAETGGKQFF. Drawing the rest from reference TRBV9 and TRBJ2-1, the complete variable domain is DSGVTQTPKHLITATGQRVTLRCSPRSGDLSVYWYQQSLDQGLQFLIQYYNGEERAKGNILERFSAQQFPDLHSELNLSSLELGDSALYFCASSAETGGKQFFGPGTRLTVL.